This T cell receptor beta chain was obtained from a study of T cell repertoires in cytomegalovirus infection. A single record per CDR3 protein comes from TCRdb applying MiXCR to the reads. Seen here are about 900,000 distinct CDR3 sequences, about a third observed once, and the top ten hold roughly 13%. This clonotype occurred a few times. Its antigen is currently unknown. V lost 6 bases and J 1 base, leaving 15 bases between the germline ends. Germline V gene lookup returns CDR1 SGHVS and CDR2 FNYEAQ. The CDR3 totals 15 residues. The chain carries TRBV7-6 and TRBJ1-1, with unresolved D. This TCR was recovered from a human donor in good health (CMV status not recorded). Some clones in this sample may be carry-over from other donors' samples. This sample comprised cultured CD8+ T cells from PBMCs, obtained from culture after CMV antigen stimulation. This CDR3 reads CASRTDIQGNTEAFF. The CDR3, as DNA: TGTGCCAGCAGGACCGACATCCAAGGGAACACTGAAGCTTTCTTT.